These T cell receptor beta chains were read from a single sample in a study of T-cell memory formation after mild COVID-19. TCRdb fed the 5' RACE reads into MiXCR, producing one record per CDR3 protein. The table lists about 470,000 distinct CDR3 sequences, around a quarter of them singletons, with around 13% in the top ten. The sample consisted of PBMCs or a T cell subset sorted from them (not recorded which). These receptors were obtained from an adult woman who had mild COVID-19 (a few samples of this study predate the infection). Cell type and time point are not known. The CDR3 runs from the conserved cysteine through the conserved F or W. A D gene is named only where the DNA matches it firmly. Some rows have no size entry. The others give once, few or many, or a class for an expanded clone.

cdr3_aa: CASSLNRGLNTEAFF; cdr3_nt: TGTGCCAGCAGTTTAAACAGGGGTTTGAACACTGAAGCTTTCTTT; j_call: TRBJ1-1; v_call: TRBV12-3/TRBV12-4; d_call: TRBD1; clone_size: .
cdr3_aa: CASSALSYEQYF; cdr3_nt: TGTGCCAGCTCCGCCCTCTCCTACGAGCAGTACTTC; j_call: TRBJ2-7; v_call: TRBV12-3/TRBV12-4; d_call: .; clone_size: .
cdr3_aa: CASSVGMPQETQYF; cdr3_nt: TGTGCCAGCAGTGTTGGGATGCCACAAGAGACCCAGTACTTC; j_call: TRBJ2-5; v_call: TRBV7-9; d_call: .; clone_size: .
cdr3_aa: CASTPPTVQETQYF; cdr3_nt: TGTGCCAGCACCCCCCCAACGGTCCAAGAGACCCAGTACTTC; j_call: TRBJ2-5; v_call: TRBV7-9; d_call: .; clone_size: few
cdr3_aa: CASSLSGSPTDTQYF; cdr3_nt: TGTGCCAGCAGTCTCAGCGGGAGCCCCACAGATACGCAGTATTTT; j_call: TRBJ2-3; v_call: TRBV6-5; d_call: TRBD2; clone_size: .
cdr3_aa: CASSSHPQGSTAGELFF; cdr3_nt: TGTGCCAGCAGCTCCCACCCCCAGGGAAGTACGGCCGGGGAGCTGTTTTTT; j_call: TRBJ2-2; v_call: TRBV7-2; d_call: .; clone_size: .
cdr3_aa: CASSQLPAEQFF; cdr3_nt: TGTGCCAGCAGCCAACTCCCGGCTGAGCAGTTCTTC; j_call: TRBJ2-1; v_call: TRBV4-2; d_call: .; clone_size: .
cdr3_aa: CASSLVPLGSAVEQYF; cdr3_nt: TGTGCCAGCAGCTTAGTACCCTTGGGGTCCGCAGTCGAGCAGTACTTC; j_call: TRBJ2-7; v_call: TRBV7-2; d_call: .; clone_size: .
cdr3_aa: CASTPRPQNEQFF; cdr3_nt: TGTGCCAGCACCCCCCGGCCTCAGAATGAGCAGTTCTTC; j_call: TRBJ2-1; v_call: TRBV6-1; d_call: .; clone_size: .
cdr3_aa: CASSYRGSGRRQETQYF; cdr3_nt: TGTGCCAGCAGCTACCGTGGTAGCGGGAGGAGACAAGAGACCCAGTACTTC; j_call: TRBJ2-5; v_call: TRBV6-5; d_call: TRBD2; clone_size: .
cdr3_aa: CASSLNRATDTQYF; cdr3_nt: TGCGCCAGCAGCTTAAACCGGGCCACAGATACGCAGTATTTT; j_call: TRBJ2-3; v_call: TRBV5-1; d_call: .; clone_size: .
cdr3_aa: CASSLLRDLEKGYNEQFF; cdr3_nt: TGTGCCAGCAGCTTACTGCGGGACTTGGAAAAGGGGTACAATGAGCAGTTCTTC; j_call: TRBJ2-1; v_call: TRBV5-6; d_call: .; clone_size: few
cdr3_aa: CASSLDLWFRNNEQFF; cdr3_nt: TGTGCCAGCAGCTTAGATCTGTGGTTTAGAAACAATGAGCAGTTCTTC; j_call: TRBJ2-1; v_call: TRBV11-2; d_call: .; clone_size: .
cdr3_aa: CASSLRYRGGRLDTQYF; cdr3_nt: TGTGCCAGCAGCCTCCGTTACCGCGGGGGGCGCCTGGATACGCAGTATTTT; j_call: TRBJ2-3; v_call: TRBV5-6; d_call: TRBD2; clone_size: few
cdr3_aa: CASSLPPHYEQYF; cdr3_nt: TGTGCCAGCAGCTTGCCGCCCCACTACGAGCAGTACTTC; j_call: TRBJ2-7; v_call: TRBV7-9; d_call: .; clone_size: many
cdr3_aa: CASSFVTTDIQYF; cdr3_nt: TGTGCCAGCAGCTTTGTGACCACGGACATTCAGTACTTC; j_call: TRBJ2-4; v_call: TRBV7-2; d_call: .; clone_size: .
cdr3_aa: CASSSFPDRERNEQYF; cdr3_nt: TGTGCCAGCAGCTCTTTCCCGGACAGGGAAAGAAACGAGCAGTACTTC; j_call: TRBJ2-7; v_call: TRBV7-3; d_call: TRBD1; clone_size: .